The 11 T cell receptor beta chains below come from one sample, sequenced in a study of T cell clonotyping in hematopoietic cell transplantation. TCRdb's copy holds only in-frame clones and misses some; the assay was immunoSEQ multiplex PCR. The sample has more than 55,000 clones; about 94% are singletons. Sequences were obtained from peripheral blood mononuclear cells. The origin of the receptors is a man aged 45-65 years in good health. Some clones in this sample may be carry-over from other donors' samples.

This clone was seen a single time. As DNA, the CDR3 is TGTGCCAGCAGTGAACAGGACAGGCTCTCTGAAGCTTTCTTT. Translation: CASSEQDRLSEAFF. The V and J genes are TRBV6-1 and TRBJ1-1, with 7 bases that match TRBD1. V lost 2 bases and J lost 6; bases outside the gene matches: 6. Germline CDR1 and CDR2: MNHNS and SASEGT. This CDR3 has 14 amino acids.

The chain has TRBV29-1 and TRBJ2-2, with D perhaps matching TRBD1 (6 bases). Trimming left V 6 bases short and J 4 bases short, with 12 bases between. Germline values: CDR1 SQVTM, CDR2 ANQGSEA. The CDR3 has 13 amino acids. The CDR3 loop reads CSVRIGGTGELFF. CDR3 DNA sequence: TGCAGCGTCCGCATAGGGGGCACCGGGGAGCTGTTTTTT.

The CDR3 sequence is CASRGWGTGATNEKLFF. The CDR3 nucleotides are TGCGCCAGCAGGGGCTGGGGGACAGGGGCAACTAATGAAAAACTGTTTTTT. The chain has TRBV5-1 and TRBJ1-4; 10 bases are a match to TRBD1. The V gene's germline CDR1 is SGHRS and CDR2 YFSETQ. The junction had 7 bases not matched to a gene; V was cut back by 5 bases and J by 0 bases. The CDR3 length is 17 residues.

V is TRBV30 and J is TRBJ2-3, with 11 bases lining up with TRBD2. The V gene end was trimmed by 5 bases and the J gene end by 3 bases; junction bases not matched to a gene: 4. Germline V gene lookup returns CDR1 GTSNPN and CDR2 SVGIG (reference sequence). CDR3 length equals 14 residues. In nucleotides, the CDR3 is TGTGCCTGGGGGACTAGCGGTTTGACAGATACGCAGTATTTT. As protein: CAWGTSGLTDTQYF.

The chain is built from TRBV29-1 and TRBJ2-1; 11 bases are shared with TRBD2. Germline CDR1 SQVTM, CDR2 ANQGSEA. This CDR3 has 14 residues. The ends lost 6 bases at V and 4 bases at J; junction bases unmatched: 5. The CDR3 protein is CSVEGTSGYNEQFF. For the CDR3, the DNA is TGCAGCGTAGAGGGGACTAGCGGTTACAATGAGCAGTTCTTC.

The chain recombines TRBV28 with TRBJ2-1, with D maybe TRBD1 (6 bases). Trimming pared 2 bases from V and 4 bases from J, leaving 9 bases between. The CDR3 loop spans 14 amino acids. Germline V gene lookup returns CDR1 MDHEN and CDR2 SYDVKM. The chain's CDR3 is CASSLGTSYNEQFF. The CDR3 region has the DNA TGTGCCAGCAGTTTAGGGACAAGTTACAATGAGCAGTTCTTC.

The J gene is TRBJ2-7, the V gene TRBV5-1, with D tentatively TRBD2 (7 bases). V lost 0 bases to trimming and J lost 6 bases, with 13 bases between them. This CDR3 region has 14 residues. Germline loops: CDR1 SGHRS, CDR2 YFSETQ. CDR3 in DNA: TGCGCCAGCAGCTTGGAGGGGGGGCTAAGCGAGCAGTACTTC. Its translation is CASSLEGGLSEQYF.

The chain employs TRBV5-1 and TRBJ2-2; TRBD2 matches at 14 bases. V lost 3 bases, J lost 0 bases, and 4 bases stayed unmatched. CDR3 length equals 18 residues. CDR1 SGHRS and CDR2 YFSETQ come from the germline V gene. CDR3 sequence reads: CASSYGLAGGPNTGELFF. In DNA, the CDR3 is TGCGCCAGCAGCTACGGACTAGCGGGGGGCCCGAACACCGGGGAGCTGTTTTTT. The entire variable domain, with the rest obtained from reference TRBV5-1 and TRBJ2-2, is as follows: KAGVTQTPRYLIKTRGQQVTLSCSPISGHRSVSWYQQTPGQGLQFLFEYFSETQRNKGNFPGRFSGRQFSNSRSEMNVSTLELGDSALYLCASSYGLAGGPNTGELFFGEGSRLTVL.

The CDR3 DNA follows: TGTGCCAGCAGCGCCCGGGACTACGAACAAGAGACCCAGTACTTC. This translates into CASSARDYEQETQYF. The chain links TRBV9 to TRBJ2-5; TRBD2 matches at 7 bases. Germline V gene sequence: CDR1 SGDLS, CDR2 YYNGEE. This CDR3 is 15 amino acids long. V shed 3 bases, J shed 2 bases, and the junction held 7 bases outside the gene matches. The full variable domain, its missing parts supplied by reference TRBV9 and TRBJ2-5, is DSGVTQTPKHLITATGQRVTLRCSPRSGDLSVYWYQQSLDQGLQFLIQYYNGEERAKGNILERFSAQQFPDLHSELNLSSLELGDSALYFCASSARDYEQETQYFGPGTRLLVL.

J is TRBJ2-1 and V is TRBV7-9, with D maybe TRBD1 (7 bases). CDR1 is SEHNR and CDR2 is FQNEAQ in the germline V gene (reference sequence). The CDR3 contains 16 residues. Deletions cut 4 bases from V and 1 base from J, with 14 bases between. The CDR3 DNA reads as TGTGCCAGCAGCTCGGAGGGGGCTGCATCCTACAATGAGCAGTTCTTC. Translation: CASSSEGAASYNEQFF.

The J gene is TRBJ2-5, the V gene TRBV27; 7 nucleotides match TRBD1. The germline CDR1 and CDR2 sequences are MNHEY and SMNVEV (reference sequence). The CDR3 has 15 residues. V shed 3 bases and J 5 bases; nucleotides not matched to a gene: 9. The DNA of the CDR3 is TGTGCCAGCAGTTTGGGCCCTGGACAGGTGGAGACCCAGTACTTC. Translated, it gives CASSLGPGQVETQYF.